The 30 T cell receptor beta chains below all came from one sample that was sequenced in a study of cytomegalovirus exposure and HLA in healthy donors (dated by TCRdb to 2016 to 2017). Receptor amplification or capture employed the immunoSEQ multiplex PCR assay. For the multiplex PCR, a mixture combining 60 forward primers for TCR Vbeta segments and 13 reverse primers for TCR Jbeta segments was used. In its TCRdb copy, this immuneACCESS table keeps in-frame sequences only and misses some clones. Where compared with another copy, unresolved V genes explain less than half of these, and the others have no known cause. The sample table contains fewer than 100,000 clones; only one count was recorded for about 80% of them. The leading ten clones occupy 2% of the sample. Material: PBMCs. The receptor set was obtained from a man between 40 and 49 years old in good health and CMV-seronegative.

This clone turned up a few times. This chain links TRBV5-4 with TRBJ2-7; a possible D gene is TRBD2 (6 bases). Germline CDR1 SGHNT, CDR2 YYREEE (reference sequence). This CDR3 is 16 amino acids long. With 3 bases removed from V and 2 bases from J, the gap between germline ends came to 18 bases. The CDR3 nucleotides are TGTGCCAGCAGCTGGGGGTCGGGGGATGGAGCCTACGAGCAGTACTTC. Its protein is CASSWGSGDGAYEQYF.

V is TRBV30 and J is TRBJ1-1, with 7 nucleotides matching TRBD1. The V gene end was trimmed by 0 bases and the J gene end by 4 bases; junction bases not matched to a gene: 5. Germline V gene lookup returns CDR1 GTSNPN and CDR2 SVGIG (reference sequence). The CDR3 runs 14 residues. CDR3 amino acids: CAWSVRGARTEAFF. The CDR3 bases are TGTGCCTGGAGTGTCAGGGGGGCGCGCACTGAAGCTTTCTTT.

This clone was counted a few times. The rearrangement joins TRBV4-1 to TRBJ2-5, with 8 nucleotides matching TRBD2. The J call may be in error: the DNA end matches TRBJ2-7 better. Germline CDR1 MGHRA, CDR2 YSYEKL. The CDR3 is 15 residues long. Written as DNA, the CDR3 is TGCGCCAGCAGCGCACCAGGGACTAGTACCTACGAGCAGTACTTC. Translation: CASSAPGTSTYEQYF.

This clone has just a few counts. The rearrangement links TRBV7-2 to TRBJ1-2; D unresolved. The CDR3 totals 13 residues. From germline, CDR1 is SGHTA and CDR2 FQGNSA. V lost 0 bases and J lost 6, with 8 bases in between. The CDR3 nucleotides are TGTGCCAGCAGCTTAGCGCTCGGGAATGGCTACACCTTC. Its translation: CASSLALGNGYTF.

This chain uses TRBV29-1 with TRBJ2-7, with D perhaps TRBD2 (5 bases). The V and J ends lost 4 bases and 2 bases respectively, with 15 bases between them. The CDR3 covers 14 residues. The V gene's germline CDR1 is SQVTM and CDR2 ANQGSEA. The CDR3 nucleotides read TGCAGCGTTGTCCTAGGACTGGCCACCTACGAGCAGTACTTC. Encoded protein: CSVVLGLATYEQYF.

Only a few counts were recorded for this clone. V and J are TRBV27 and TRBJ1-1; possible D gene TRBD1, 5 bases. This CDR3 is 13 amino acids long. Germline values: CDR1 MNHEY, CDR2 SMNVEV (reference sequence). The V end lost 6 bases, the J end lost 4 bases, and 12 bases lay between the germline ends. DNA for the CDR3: TGTGCCAGCAGCCCGGAGGGGATCACTGAAGCTTTCTTT. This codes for CASSPEGITEAFF.

CDR3 in amino acids: CATQLGSGPNTGELFF. CDR3 sequence (DNA): TGTGCCACCCAGCTAGGTAGCGGTCCGAACACCGGGGAGCTGTTTTTT. The chain uses TRBV7-9 and TRBJ2-2; D perhaps matches TRBD2 (6 bases). The CDR3 is 16 amino acids. In germline, CDR1 is SEHNR, CDR2 FQNEAQ (reference sequence). V was cut by 10 bases and J by 0 bases, with 18 bases left in between.

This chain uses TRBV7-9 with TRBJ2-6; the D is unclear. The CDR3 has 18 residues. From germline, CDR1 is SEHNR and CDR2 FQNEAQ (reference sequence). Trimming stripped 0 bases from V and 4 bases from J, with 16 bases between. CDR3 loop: CASSLAQEPIPGANVLTF. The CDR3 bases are TGTGCCAGCAGCTTAGCGCAGGAACCGATTCCAGGGGCCAACGTCCTGACTTTC.

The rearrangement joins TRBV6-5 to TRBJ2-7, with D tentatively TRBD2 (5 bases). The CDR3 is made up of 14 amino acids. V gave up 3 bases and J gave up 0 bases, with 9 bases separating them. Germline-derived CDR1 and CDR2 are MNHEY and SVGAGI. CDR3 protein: CASSYRESSYEQYF. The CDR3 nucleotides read TGTGCCAGCAGTTATAGGGAGTCCTCCTACGAGCAGTACTTC.

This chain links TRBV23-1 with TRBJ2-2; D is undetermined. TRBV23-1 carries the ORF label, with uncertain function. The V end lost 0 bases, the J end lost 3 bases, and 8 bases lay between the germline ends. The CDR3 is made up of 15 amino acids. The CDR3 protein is CASSQSYEYTGELFF. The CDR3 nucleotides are TGCGCCAGCAGTCAATCCTACGAATACACCGGGGAGCTGTTTTTT.

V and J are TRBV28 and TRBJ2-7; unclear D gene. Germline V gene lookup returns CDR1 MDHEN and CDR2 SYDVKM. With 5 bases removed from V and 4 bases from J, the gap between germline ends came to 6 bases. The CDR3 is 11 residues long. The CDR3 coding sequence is TGTGCCAGCAGTCAGGCATACGAGCAGTACTTC. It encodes CASSQAYEQYF.

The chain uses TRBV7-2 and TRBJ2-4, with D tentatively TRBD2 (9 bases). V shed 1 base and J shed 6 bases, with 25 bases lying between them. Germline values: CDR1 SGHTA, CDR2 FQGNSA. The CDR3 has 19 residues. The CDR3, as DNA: TGTGCCAGCAGCTTAGTCCCAGGGGGCCTTGCGGGGGGGCCAAACATTCAGTACTTC. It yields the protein CASSLVPGGLAGGPNIQYF.

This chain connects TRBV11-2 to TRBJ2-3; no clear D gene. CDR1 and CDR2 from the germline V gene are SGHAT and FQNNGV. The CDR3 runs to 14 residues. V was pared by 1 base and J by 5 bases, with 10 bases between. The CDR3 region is CASSLALPGDTQYF. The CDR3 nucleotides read TGTGCCAGCAGCTTAGCTCTCCCGGGAGATACGCAGTATTTT.

The CDR3 nucleotides are TGTGCCAGCAGTTCCGGGACAGGGTTTTGGGCCGGGGAGCTGTTTTTT. Translated: CASSSGTGFWAGELFF. The chain carries TRBV7-9 and TRBJ2-2, with 9 bases lining up with TRBD1. The CDR3 loop spans 16 amino acids. The germline gives CDR1 SEHNR, CDR2 FQNEAQ (reference sequence). J was trimmed by 6 bases and V by 6 bases; bases with no gene match: 11.

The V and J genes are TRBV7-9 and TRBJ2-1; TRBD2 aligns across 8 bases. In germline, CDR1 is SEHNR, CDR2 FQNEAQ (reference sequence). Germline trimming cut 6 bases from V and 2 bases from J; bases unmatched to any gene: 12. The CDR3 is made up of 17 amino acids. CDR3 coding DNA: TGTGCCAGCAGTTCACCTCCGGGAGGGGATACCTACAATGAGCAGTTCTTC. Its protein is CASSSPPGGDTYNEQFF.

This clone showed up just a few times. The CDR3 reads CASTVDRAMNTEAFF. CDR3 nucleotides: TGTGCCAGCACCGTGGACAGGGCAATGAACACTGAAGCTTTCTTT. The gene calls are TRBV2 and TRBJ1-1; the match to TRBD1 covers 8 bases. Germline V gives CDR1 SNHLY, CDR2 FYNNEI. V dropped 7 bases and J dropped 0; count of bases not matched to a gene: 7. The CDR3 length is 15 residues.

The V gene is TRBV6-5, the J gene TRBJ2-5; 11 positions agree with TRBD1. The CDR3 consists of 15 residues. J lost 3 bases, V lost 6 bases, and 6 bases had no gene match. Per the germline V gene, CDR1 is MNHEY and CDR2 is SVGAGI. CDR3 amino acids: CASRRWTGGEETQYF. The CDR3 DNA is TGTGCCAGCAGAAGATGGACAGGGGGCGAAGAGACCCAGTACTTC.

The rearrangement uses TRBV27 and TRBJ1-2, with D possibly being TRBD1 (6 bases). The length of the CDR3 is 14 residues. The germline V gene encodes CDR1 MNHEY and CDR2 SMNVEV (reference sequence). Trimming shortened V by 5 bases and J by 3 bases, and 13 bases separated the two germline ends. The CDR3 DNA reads TGTGCCAGCAGTCCTGGGGACAACGACTATGGCTACACCTTC. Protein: CASSPGDNDYGYTF.

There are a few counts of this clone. CDR3 residues: CASEGDQGRGSPLHF. As DNA, the CDR3 is TGTGCCAGCGAGGGAGACCAGGGGAGGGGATCACCCCTCCACTTT. The chain joins TRBV2 to TRBJ1-6; possible D gene TRBD1, 6 bases. There are 15 residues in the CDR3. Germline CDR1 is SNHLY and CDR2 is FYNNEI. Trimming cost V 8 bases and J 10 bases, with 21 bases left between them.

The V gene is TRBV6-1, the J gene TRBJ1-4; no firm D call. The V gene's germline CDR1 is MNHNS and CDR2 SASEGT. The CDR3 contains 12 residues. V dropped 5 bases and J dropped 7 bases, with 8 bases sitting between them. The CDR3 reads CASSLYSEKLFF. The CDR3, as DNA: TGTGCCAGCAGTCTATATAGTGAAAAACTGTTTTTT.

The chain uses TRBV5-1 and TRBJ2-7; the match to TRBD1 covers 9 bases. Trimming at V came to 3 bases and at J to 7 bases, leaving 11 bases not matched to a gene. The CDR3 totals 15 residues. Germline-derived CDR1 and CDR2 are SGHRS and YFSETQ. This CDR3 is CASSWGTGLVSEQYF. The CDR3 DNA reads TGCGCCAGCAGCTGGGGGACAGGGCTGGTGAGTGAGCAGTACTTC.

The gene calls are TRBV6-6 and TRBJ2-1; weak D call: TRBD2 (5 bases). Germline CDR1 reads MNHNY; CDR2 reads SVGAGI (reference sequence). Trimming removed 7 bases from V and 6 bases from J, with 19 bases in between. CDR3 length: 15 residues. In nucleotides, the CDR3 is TGTGCCAGCACCACCGGGGTCGAATTAACCAATGAGCAGTTCTTC. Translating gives CASTTGVELTNEQFF.

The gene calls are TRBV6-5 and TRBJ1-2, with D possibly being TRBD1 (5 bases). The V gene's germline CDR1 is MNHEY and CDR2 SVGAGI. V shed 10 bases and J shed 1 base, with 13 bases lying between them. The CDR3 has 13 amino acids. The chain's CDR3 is CATRTPDNYGYTF. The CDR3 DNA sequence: TGTGCCACTCGGACACCAGATAACTATGGCTACACCTTC.

This CDR3 is CAWSEGRPGQPQHF. CDR3 nucleotides: TGTGCCTGGAGTGAAGGCCGTCCGGGTCAGCCCCAGCATTTT. The chain carries TRBV30 and TRBJ1-5; unclear D gene. The CDR3 loop spans 14 amino acids. Trimming took 1 base from V and 6 from J, leaving 13 bases between them. From germline, CDR1 is GTSNPN and CDR2 SVGIG (reference sequence).

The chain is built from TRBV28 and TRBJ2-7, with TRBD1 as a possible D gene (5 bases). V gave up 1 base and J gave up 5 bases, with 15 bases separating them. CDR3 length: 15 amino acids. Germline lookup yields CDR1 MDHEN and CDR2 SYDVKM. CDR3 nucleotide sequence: TGTGCCAGCAGTTTATCTTCCCAGGGTCGAGACGAGCAGTACTTC. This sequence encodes CASSLSSQGRDEQYF.

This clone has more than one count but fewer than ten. The DNA for the CDR3 is TGTGCCAGCAGCTTAGGGGGGCCCGACACCGGGGAGCTGTTTTTT. This encodes CASSLGGPDTGELFF. V and J are TRBV11-2 and TRBJ2-2; tentatively, D is TRBD1 (6 bases). The CDR3 sequence is 15 residues long. Germline V gene lookup returns CDR1 SGHAT and CDR2 FQNNGV. Trimming shortened V by 1 base and J by 3 bases, and 9 bases separated the two germline ends.

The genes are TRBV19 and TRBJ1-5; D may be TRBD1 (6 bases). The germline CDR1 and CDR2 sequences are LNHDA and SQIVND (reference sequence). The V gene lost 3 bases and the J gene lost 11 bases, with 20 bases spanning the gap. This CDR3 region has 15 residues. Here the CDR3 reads CASSILQGRGQSQHF. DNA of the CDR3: TGTGCCAGTAGTATCTTGCAAGGGAGAGGACAGTCCCAGCATTTT.

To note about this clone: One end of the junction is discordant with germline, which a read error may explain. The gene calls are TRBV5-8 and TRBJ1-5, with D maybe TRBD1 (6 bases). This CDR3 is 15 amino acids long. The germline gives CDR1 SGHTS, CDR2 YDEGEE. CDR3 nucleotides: TGTGCCAGCAGTTTGGGTGGACAGTCACAACAGCCCCAGCATTTT. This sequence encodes CASSLGGQSQQPQHF.

CDR3 DNA: TGTGCCAGCAGTACTAGCGGGAGTATCTACGAGCAGTACTTC. Translated, it gives CASSTSGSIYEQYF. The J gene is TRBJ2-5, the V gene TRBV28; 11 nucleotides line up with TRBD2. The last part of the DNA fits TRBJ2-7 better; the J call may be wrong. From germline, CDR1 is MDHEN and CDR2 SYDVKM. The CDR3 is made up of 14 amino acids.

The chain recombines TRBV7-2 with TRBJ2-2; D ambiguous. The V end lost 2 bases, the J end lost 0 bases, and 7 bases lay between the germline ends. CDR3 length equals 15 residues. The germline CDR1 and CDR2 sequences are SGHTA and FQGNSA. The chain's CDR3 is CASSLLTTNTGELFF. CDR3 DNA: TGTGCCAGCAGCTTATTAACTACGAACACCGGGGAGCTGTTTTTT.